The rows below give T cell receptor beta chains drawn from one sample of a study of memory CD4+ T cells and cytomegalovirus serostatus. Generated by immunoSEQ multiplex PCR, the TCRdb table keeps only in-frame clones and is missing some. This table holds about 46,000 clones, about three quarters found once. The sequencing sample was made of memory CD4+ T cells from blood. These receptors were obtained from an adult in good health and CMV-seronegative. CDR3s include the opening cysteine and the closing phenylalanine or tryptophan.

TRBJ2-1 TRBV4-2 CASSQAGGLSHNEQFF
TRBJ1-6 TRBV30 CAWSEGGVVHSPLHF
TRBJ2-3 TRBV6-1 CASSETSGGGTDTQYF
TRBJ1-1 TRBV5-1 CASSLGGATRTEAFF
TRBJ2-2 TRBV6-5 CASSRQSGELFF
TRBJ2-2 TRBV4-2 CASSQDLNTGELFF
TRBJ1-5 TRBV7-8 CASSPRWGNQPQHF
TRBJ1-2 TRBV30 CAWSSRGLGGYTF
TRBJ1-2 TRBV7-6 CASSPVRARSHGYTF
TRBJ1-2 TRBV2 CASRPGTGDYGYTF
TRBJ1-1 TRBV10-3 CAISEQANTEAFF
TRBJ2-7 TRBV7-9 CASSFSEGGRKQYF
TRBJ2-5 TRBV2 CASRRGVAGETQYF
TRBJ1-5 TRBV2 CASRDWTGQNQPQHF
TRBJ2-2 TRBV6-1 CASSSMGGNTGELFF
TRBJ1-4 TRBV5-1 CASTTGVYSTNEKLFF
TRBJ2-1 TRBV7-2 CASSVGQPPHNEQFF
TRBJ2-5 TRBV2 CASSDRTEETQYF
TRBJ2-1 TRBV10-3 CATALDDNEQFF
TRBJ2-1 TRBV7-9 CASSPQGLAGGNEQFF
TRBJ1-6 TRBV5-6 CASSLGLGAGDSPLHF
TRBJ2-2 TRBV29-1 CSVGPKMGDPYTGELFF
TRBJ2-4 TRBV5-3 CARTLLRGRGAKNIQYF
TRBJ1-3 TRBV25-1 CASSDLSGSRNTIYF
TRBJ1-2 TRBV5-1 CASSNKVDYGYTF
TRBJ2-3 TRBV10-3 CAISESRGGSDTQYF
TRBJ1-1 TRBV6-1 CASSEGSAMNTEAFF
TRBJ2-5 TRBV13 CASSLGLGGGRETQYF
TRBJ2-3 TRBV7-6 CASTSAGASTDTQYF
TRBJ1-1 TRBV27 CAAAKTGGNTEAFF
TRBJ2-1 TRBV20-1 CSATRSNEQFF
TRBJ1-2 TRBV27 CASRPQGEYGYTF
TRBJ1-5 TRBV28 CASSSGQGAYQPQHF
TRBJ2-5 TRBV4-2 CASSQEGAYGGAMETQYF
TRBJ1-4 TRBV9 CASSVLDRLNEKLFF
TRBJ2-7 TRBV7-2 CASSPGRVREQYF
TRBJ1-2 TRBV19 CASSPSTGGDGYTF
TRBJ2-7 TRBV4-1 CASSQGGLAGAMKLYEQYF
TRBJ1-1 TRBV5-1 CASSLAPGRNTEAFF
TRBJ2-1 TRBV7-2 CASSLASAQQLKQFF
TRBJ2-7 TRBV7-2 CASSEGQSYEQYF
TRBJ1-4 TRBV4-3 CASSQGGGGRTNEKLFF
TRBJ2-3 TRBV14 CASSQVPQYF
TRBJ2-7 TRBV21-1 CASSLIAGVLNEQYF
TRBJ2-3 TRBV5-1 CASTPRTSGGTDTQYF
TRBJ1-4 TRBV7-9 CASSLALGTLFF
TRBJ2-6 TRBV5-4 CASSLALAGGLGANVLTF
TRBJ2-3 TRBV6-5 CASRRQGTDTQYF
TRBJ2-5 TRBV6-1 CASGLAAKETQYF
TRBJ2-5 TRBV4-3 CASSQGGTGSQRRETQYF
TRBJ1-1 TRBV7-8 CASSLADRGNTEAFF
TRBJ1-6 TRBV29-1 CSVAVGKDSPLHF
TRBJ1-2 TRBV2 CASRDRGLRDNYGYTF
TRBJ2-7 TRBV10-3 CAISLETGTGGYEQYF
TRBJ1-2 TRBV5-5 CASSLDRDGYTF